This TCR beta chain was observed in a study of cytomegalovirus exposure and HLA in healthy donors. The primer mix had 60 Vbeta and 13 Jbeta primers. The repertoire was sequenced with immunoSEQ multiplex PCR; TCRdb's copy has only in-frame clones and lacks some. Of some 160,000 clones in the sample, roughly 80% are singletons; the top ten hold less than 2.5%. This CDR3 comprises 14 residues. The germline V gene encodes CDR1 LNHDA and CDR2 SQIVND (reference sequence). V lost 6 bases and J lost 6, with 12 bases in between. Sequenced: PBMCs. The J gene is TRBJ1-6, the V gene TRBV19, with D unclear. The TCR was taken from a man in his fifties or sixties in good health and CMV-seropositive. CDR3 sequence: CASRPGLINSPLHF. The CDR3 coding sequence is TGTGCCAGTAGGCCCGGACTGATTAATTCACCCCTCCACTTT.